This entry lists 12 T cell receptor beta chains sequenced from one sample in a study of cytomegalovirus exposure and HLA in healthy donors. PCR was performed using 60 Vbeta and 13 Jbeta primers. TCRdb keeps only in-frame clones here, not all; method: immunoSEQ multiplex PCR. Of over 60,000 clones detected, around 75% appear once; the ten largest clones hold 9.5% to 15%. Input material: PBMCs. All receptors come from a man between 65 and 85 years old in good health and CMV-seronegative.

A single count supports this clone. As DNA, the CDR3 is TGTGCCAGCCGGACAGGGGTAAACACCGGGGAGCTGTTTTTT. Residues: CASRTGVNTGELFF. The genes are TRBV27 and TRBJ2-2; 9 positions match TRBD1. V lost 8 bases and J lost 2; bases outside the gene matches: 3. Germline V gene sequence: CDR1 MNHEY, CDR2 SMNVEV (reference sequence). This CDR3 spans 14 amino acids.

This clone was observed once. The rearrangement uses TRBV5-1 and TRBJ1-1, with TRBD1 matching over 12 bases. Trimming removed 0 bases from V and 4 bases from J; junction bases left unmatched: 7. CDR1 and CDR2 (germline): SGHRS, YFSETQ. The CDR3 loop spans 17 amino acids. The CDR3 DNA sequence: TGCGCCAGCAGCTTGGCCCCGGGACAGGGGGCGACCACTGAAGCTTTCTTT. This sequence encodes CASSLAPGQGATTEAFF.

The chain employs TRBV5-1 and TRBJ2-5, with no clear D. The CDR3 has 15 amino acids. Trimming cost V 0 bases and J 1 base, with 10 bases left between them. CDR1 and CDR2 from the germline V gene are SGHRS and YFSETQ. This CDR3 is CASSLAVGSQETQYF. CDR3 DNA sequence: TGCGCCAGCAGCTTGGCCGTCGGGTCCCAAGAGACCCAGTACTTC.

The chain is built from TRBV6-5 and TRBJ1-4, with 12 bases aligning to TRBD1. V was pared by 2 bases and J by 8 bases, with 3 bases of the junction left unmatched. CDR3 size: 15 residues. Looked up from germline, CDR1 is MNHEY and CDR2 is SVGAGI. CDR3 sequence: CASSYGTGGGEKLFF. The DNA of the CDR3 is TGTGCCAGCAGTTACGGGACAGGGGGCGGCGAAAAACTGTTTTTT.

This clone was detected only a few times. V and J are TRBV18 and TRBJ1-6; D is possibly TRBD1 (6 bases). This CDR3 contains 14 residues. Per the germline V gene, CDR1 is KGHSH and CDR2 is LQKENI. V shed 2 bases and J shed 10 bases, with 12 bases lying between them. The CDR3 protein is CASSPAGEESPLHF. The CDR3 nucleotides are TGTGCCAGCTCACCAGCAGGGGAAGAATCACCCCTCCACTTT.

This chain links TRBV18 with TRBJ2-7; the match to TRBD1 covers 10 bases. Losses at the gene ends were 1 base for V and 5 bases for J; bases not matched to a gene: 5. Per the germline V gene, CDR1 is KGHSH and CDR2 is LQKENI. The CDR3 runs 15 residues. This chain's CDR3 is CASSPQTGGLDEQYF. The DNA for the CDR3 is TGTGCCAGCTCACCACAGACAGGGGGCCTAGACGAGCAGTACTTC.

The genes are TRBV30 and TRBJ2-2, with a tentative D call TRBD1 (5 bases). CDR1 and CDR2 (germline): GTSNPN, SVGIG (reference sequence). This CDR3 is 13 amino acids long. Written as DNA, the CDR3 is TGTTCTCTCACAAGGGGTTCGGCCGGGGAGCTGTTTTTT. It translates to CSLTRGSAGELFF.

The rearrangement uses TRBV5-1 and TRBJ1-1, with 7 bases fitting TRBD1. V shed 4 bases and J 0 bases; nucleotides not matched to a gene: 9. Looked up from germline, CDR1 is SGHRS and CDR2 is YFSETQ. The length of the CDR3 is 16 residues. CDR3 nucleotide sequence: TGCGCCAGCAGCCTCACAACGGGACAGATGAACACTGAAGCTTTCTTT. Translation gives CASSLTTGQMNTEAFF.

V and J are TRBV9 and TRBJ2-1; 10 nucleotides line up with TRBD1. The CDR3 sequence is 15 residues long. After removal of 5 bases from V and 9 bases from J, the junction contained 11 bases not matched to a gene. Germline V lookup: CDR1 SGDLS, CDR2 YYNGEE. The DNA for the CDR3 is TGTGCCAGCAGAGGATCCGGGACAGGGGAAAGTGAGCAGTTCTTC. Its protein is CASRGSGTGESEQFF.

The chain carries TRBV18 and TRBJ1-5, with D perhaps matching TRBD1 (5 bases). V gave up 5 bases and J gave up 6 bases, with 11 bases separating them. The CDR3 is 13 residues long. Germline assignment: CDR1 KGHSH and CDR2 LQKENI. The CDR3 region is CASSVTGFQPQHF. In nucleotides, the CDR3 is TGTGCCAGCTCAGTAACAGGTTTTCAGCCCCAGCATTTT.

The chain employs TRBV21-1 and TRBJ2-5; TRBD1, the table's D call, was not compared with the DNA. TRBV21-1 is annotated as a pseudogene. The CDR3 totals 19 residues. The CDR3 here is CASSFRDRELFGNQETQYF. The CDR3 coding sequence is TGTGCCAGCAGCTTCCGGGACAGGGAACTCTTCGGGAACCAAGAGACCCAGTACTTC.

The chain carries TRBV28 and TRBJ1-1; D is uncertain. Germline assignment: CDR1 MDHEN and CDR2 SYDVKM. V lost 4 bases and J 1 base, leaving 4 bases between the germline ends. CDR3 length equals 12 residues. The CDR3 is CASSSWNTEAFF. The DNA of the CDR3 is TGTGCCAGCAGTTCTTGGAACACTGAAGCTTTCTTT. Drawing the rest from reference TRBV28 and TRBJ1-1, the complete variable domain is DVKVTQSSRYLVKRTGEKVFLECVQDMDHENMFWYRQDPGLGLRLIYFSYDVKMKEKGDIPEGYSVSREKKERFSLILESASTNQTSMYLCASSSWNTEAFFGQGTRLTVV.